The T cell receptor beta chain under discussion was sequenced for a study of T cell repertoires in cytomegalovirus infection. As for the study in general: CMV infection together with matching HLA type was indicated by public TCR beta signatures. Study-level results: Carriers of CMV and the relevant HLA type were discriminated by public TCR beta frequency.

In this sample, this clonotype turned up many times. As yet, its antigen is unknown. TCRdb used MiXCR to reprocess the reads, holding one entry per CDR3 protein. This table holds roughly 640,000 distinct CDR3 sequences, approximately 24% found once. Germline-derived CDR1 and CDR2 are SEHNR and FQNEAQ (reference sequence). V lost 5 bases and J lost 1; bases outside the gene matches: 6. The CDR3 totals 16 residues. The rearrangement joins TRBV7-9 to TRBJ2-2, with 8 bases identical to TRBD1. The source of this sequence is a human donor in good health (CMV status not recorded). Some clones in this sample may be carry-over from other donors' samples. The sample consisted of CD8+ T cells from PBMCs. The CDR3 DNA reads TGTGCCAGCAGCCCCGACAGGGGCCAGAACACCGGGGAGCTGTTTTTT. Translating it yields CASSPDRGQNTGELFF.